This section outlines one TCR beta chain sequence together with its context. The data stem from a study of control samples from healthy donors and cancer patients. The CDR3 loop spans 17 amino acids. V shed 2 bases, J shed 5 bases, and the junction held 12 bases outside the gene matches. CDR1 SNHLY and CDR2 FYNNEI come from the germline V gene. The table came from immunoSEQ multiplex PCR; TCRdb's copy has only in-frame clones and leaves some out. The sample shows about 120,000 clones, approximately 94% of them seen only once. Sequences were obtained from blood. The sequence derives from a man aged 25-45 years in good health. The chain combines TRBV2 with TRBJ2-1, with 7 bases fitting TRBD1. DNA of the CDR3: TGTGCCAGCAGTGAAAGCTCGACAGGGCTCTTTAACAATGAGCAGTTCTTC. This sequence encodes CASSESSTGLFNNEQFF.